The present T cell receptor beta chain was sequenced within a study of cytomegalovirus exposure and HLA in healthy donors. Across the study: An early release of data contained 75 million to 100 million unique TCRs, which came from HLA-typed donors.

V was clipped by 5 bases and J by 8 bases; unmatched bases: 8. CDR3 size: 14 residues. Germline V lookup: CDR1 MDHEN, CDR2 SYDVKM. The PCR was carried out with 60 Vbeta primers and 13 Jbeta primers. The method was immunoSEQ multiplex PCR; TCRdb's version includes in-frame clones alone and lacks a portion of them. The sample has tens of thousands of clones; 90% are singletons. This rearrangement joins TRBV28 to TRBJ2-3; 9 nucleotides match TRBD2. Material: PBMCs. This receptor was identified in a woman under 30 in good health and CMV-seronegative. The CDR3 loop is CASSPGTSIGTQYF. CDR3 DNA sequence: TGTGCCAGCAGTCCGGGGACTAGCATAGGTACGCAGTATTTT.